This passage covers 18 T cell receptor beta chains from one sample sequenced in a study of PD-L1 blockade in urothelial cancer. Clones were sequenced by immunoSEQ multiplex PCR, and TCRdb holds only the in-frame ones, with some missing. The data hold 35,000 to 45,000 clones, with 83% observed a single time. As to time point: peripheral blood 6 weeks after treatment start. Sample: PBMCs, taken around atezolizumab (anti-PD-L1) treatment. These receptors were collected from a man aged 60 to 75 with urothelial cancer.

This clone was seen a few times. The V gene is TRBV9, the J gene TRBJ1-1, with 9 nucleotides matching TRBD1. The trim removed 3 bases at V and 4 bases at J, leaving 7 bases unmatched. The CDR3 is 15 residues long. Germline V gene data show CDR1 as SGDLS and CDR2 as YYNGEE. CDR3: CASSAGTGTGTEAFF. DNA for the CDR3: TGTGCCAGCAGCGCTGGGACAGGGACTGGCACTGAAGCTTTCTTT.

The chain links TRBV7-9 to TRBJ2-2, with TRBD1 identical over 7 bases. The CDR3 totals 15 residues. Trimming took 5 bases from V and 1 from J; bases not matched to a gene: 4. Germline CDR1 is SEHNR and CDR2 is FQNEAQ (reference sequence). The CDR3 is CASSRQGQNTGELFF. As DNA, the CDR3 is TGTGCCAGCAGCCGACAGGGACAGAACACCGGGGAGCTGTTTTTT.

The chain joins TRBV28 to TRBJ1-5; TRBD1 is a possible D gene (5 bases). V was clipped by 1 base and J by 4 bases, with 14 bases between them. The germline V gene encodes CDR1 MDHEN and CDR2 SYDVKM. CDR3 length equals 16 residues. In nucleotides, the CDR3 is TGTGCCAGCAGTTTATCATCAGACGGGGGTAATCAGCCCCAGCATTTT. It codes for CASSLSSDGGNQPQHF.

The genes are TRBV5-1 and TRBJ2-2; TRBD1 might be the D (5 bases). Germline values: CDR1 SGHRS, CDR2 YFSETQ. The CDR3 extends over 15 amino acids. V was trimmed by 1 base and J by 3 bases, leaving 10 bases between them. CDR3 in amino acids: CASSLKLGDTGELFF. Written as DNA, the CDR3 is TGCGCCAGCAGCTTGAAGTTAGGGGACACCGGGGAGCTGTTTTTT.

J is TRBJ1-5 and V is TRBV28, with TRBD1 matching over 8 bases. There are 15 residues in the CDR3. V shed 6 bases, J shed 4 bases, and the junction held 8 bases outside the gene matches. Germline CDR1 MDHEN, CDR2 SYDVKM. In DNA form, the CDR3 reads TGTGCCAGCAGAAGACAGGGGTTAGTAAATCAGCCCCAGCATTTT. Its translation is CASRRQGLVNQPQHF.

This clone appeared once. V is TRBV5-6 and J is TRBJ2-1, with 8 bases matching TRBD2. The V and J ends lost 0 bases and 4 bases, in that order; junction bases with no gene match: 6. CDR1 and CDR2 (germline): SGHDT, YYEEEE. The CDR3 runs 16 residues. CDR3 coding DNA: TGTGCCAGCAGCTTGGGTGCGGGGGGTGGTTACAATGAGCAGTTCTTC. The encoded protein is CASSLGAGGGYNEQFF. Drawing the rest from reference TRBV5-6 and TRBJ2-1, the complete variable domain is DAGVTQSPTHLIKTRGQQVTLRCSPKSGHDTVSWYQQALGQGPQFIFQYYEEEERQRGNFPDRFSGHQFPNYSSELNVNALLLGDSALYLCASSLGAGGGYNEQFFGPGTRLTVL.

This chain connects TRBV28 to TRBJ1-2; 12 nucleotides align to TRBD1. The length of the CDR3 is 19 residues. Germline V gene lookup returns CDR1 MDHEN and CDR2 SYDVKM. With 7 bases clipped from V and 0 bases from J, the junction kept 15 bases outside the gene matches. CDR3 residues: CASTLTGDRGRLANYGYTF. In nucleotides, the CDR3 is TGTGCCAGCACCTTAACCGGGGACAGGGGGCGTTTGGCTAACTATGGCTACACCTTC.

V is TRBV14 and J is TRBJ1-2; D remains ambiguous. CDR1 is SGHDN, CDR2 FVKESK, per germline. The ends were cut back, 2 bases at V and 3 bases at J, with 10 bases in the middle. CDR3 length: 14 amino acids. CDR3 sequence reads: CASSQRREDYGYTF. The CDR3 region has the DNA TGTGCCAGCAGCCAAAGACGGGAGGACTATGGCTACACCTTC.

CDR3 region: CASSEGGAPGETQYF. The DNA for the CDR3 is TGTGCCAGCAGTGAAGGGGGGGCCCCCGGAGAGACCCAGTACTTC. The chain has TRBV6-4 and TRBJ2-5, with D maybe TRBD2 (7 bases). Trimming removed 3 bases at V and 4 bases at J, with 15 bases between. The germline CDR1 and CDR2 sequences are MRHNA and SNTAGT. CDR3 length equals 15 residues.

V usage is TRBV2 and J usage is TRBJ2-7; 10 bases agree with TRBD1. This CDR3 has 15 amino acids. The germline V gene encodes CDR1 SNHLY and CDR2 FYNNEI. J lost 6 bases, V lost 5 bases, and 10 bases had no gene match. The CDR3 DNA follows: TGTGCCAGCAGTACTCGTAGGGGACAGGGGTCCGAGCAGTACTTC. This encodes CASSTRRGQGSEQYF. Full variable domain (rest looked up from reference TRBV2 and TRBJ2-7): EPEVTQTPSHQVTQMGQEVILRCVPISNHLYFYWYRQILGQKVEFLVSFYNNEISEKSEIFDDQFSVERPDGSNFTLKIRSTKLEDSAMYFCASSTRRGQGSEQYFGPGTRLTVT.

The chain joins TRBV5-4 to TRBJ1-5; no reliable D call. Germline CDR1 is SGHNT and CDR2 is YYREEE (reference sequence). This CDR3 is built from 18 residues. V lost 4 bases and J 5 bases, leaving 25 bases between the germline ends. The CDR3 DNA reads TGTGCCAGCAGCAAATCCGAATCGCGGGCCCGGTCCGATCAGCCCCAGCATTTT. The encoded protein is CASSKSESRARSDQPQHF.

The chain employs TRBV30 and TRBJ1-1; the D is unclear. CDR1 and CDR2 from the germline V gene are GTSNPN and SVGIG (reference sequence). The CDR3 runs to 14 residues. V was pared by 3 bases and J by 4 bases, with 15 bases between. The CDR3 bases are TGTGCCTGGAGCCTCCCCCTCCCGGTCACTGAAGCTTTCTTT. Translating gives CAWSLPLPVTEAFF.

The chain links TRBV11-2 to TRBJ2-3, with 7 bases lining up with TRBD2. The CDR3 runs to 16 residues. Per germline, CDR1 SGHAT and CDR2 FQNNGV. The V segment lost 3 bases and the J segment 3 bases; nucleotides outside the gene matches: 9. The CDR3 reads CASSLHQRGPTDTQYF. The CDR3 DNA follows: TGTGCCAGCAGCTTGCACCAGCGGGGACCTACAGATACGCAGTATTTT.

The J gene is TRBJ1-1, the V gene TRBV6-6, with D unclear. The CDR3 totals 16 residues. V was trimmed by 5 bases and J by 11 bases, leaving 27 bases between them. Germline V gene lookup returns CDR1 MNHNY and CDR2 SVGAGI (reference sequence). In nucleotides, the CDR3 is TGTGCCAGCAGTGTACCTCGACTGCGCGATACCCCCGGGGCTTTCTTT. Its translation is CASSVPRLRDTPGAFF.

The chain links TRBV5-1 to TRBJ2-2; 10 bases are shared with TRBD2. Trimming cost V 2 bases and J 3 bases; bases outside gene matches: 4. Germline V lookup: CDR1 SGHRS, CDR2 YFSETQ. The CDR3 runs 16 residues. CDR3 DNA sequence: TGCGCCAGCAGCTTTGTAGCGGGGGGCGACACCGGGGAGCTGTTTTTT. This encodes CASSFVAGGDTGELFF.

This sequence joins TRBV21-1 and TRBJ2-3; TRBD2 is the table's D call, not checked against the DNA. TRBV21-1 is assigned pseudogene status. The CDR3 sequence is 11 residues long. CDR3 amino acids: CASMGGDTQYF. The CDR3 DNA reads as TGTGCCAGCATGGGGGGAGATACGCAGTATTTT.

The chain is built from TRBV6-1 and TRBJ2-3; no clear D. CDR3 length: 15 amino acids. CDR1 MNHNS and CDR2 SASEGT come from the germline V gene. The ends were cut back, 7 bases at V and 3 bases at J, with 17 bases in the middle. In DNA form, the CDR3 reads TGTGCCAGCACCCCCAGGAAGGCTGGGACAGATACGCAGTATTTT. As protein: CASTPRKAGTDTQYF.

The chain carries TRBV5-4 and TRBJ1-1, with D uncertain. Germline values: CDR1 SGHNT, CDR2 YYREEE (reference sequence). Trimming pared 0 bases from V and 7 bases from J, leaving 7 bases between. The CDR3 is 12 amino acids. CDR3 residues: CASSLGHNEAFF. The DNA of the CDR3 is TGTGCCAGCAGCTTGGGGCACAATGAAGCTTTCTTT. Using reference TRBV5-4 and TRBJ1-1 for the parts outside the CDR3, the full variable domain is ETGVTQSPTHLIKTRGQQVTLRCSSQSGHNTVSWYQQALGQGPQFIFQYYREEENGRGNFPPRFSGLQFPNYSSELNVNALELDDSALYLCASSLGHNEAFFGQGTRLTVV.